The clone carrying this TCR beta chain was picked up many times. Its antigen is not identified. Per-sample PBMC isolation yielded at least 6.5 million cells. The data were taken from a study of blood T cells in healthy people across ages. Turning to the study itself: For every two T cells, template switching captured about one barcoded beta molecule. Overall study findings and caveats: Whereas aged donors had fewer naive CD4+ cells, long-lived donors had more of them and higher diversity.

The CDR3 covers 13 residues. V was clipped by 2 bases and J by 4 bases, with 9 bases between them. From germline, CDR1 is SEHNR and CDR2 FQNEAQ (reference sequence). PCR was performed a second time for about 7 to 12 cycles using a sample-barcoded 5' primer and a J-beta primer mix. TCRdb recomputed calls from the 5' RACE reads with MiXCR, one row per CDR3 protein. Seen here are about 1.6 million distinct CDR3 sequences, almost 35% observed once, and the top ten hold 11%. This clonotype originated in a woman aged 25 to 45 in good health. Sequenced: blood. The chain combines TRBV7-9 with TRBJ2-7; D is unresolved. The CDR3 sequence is CASSLRAPYEQYF. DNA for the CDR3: TGTGCCAGCAGCTTAAGGGCCCCATACGAGCAGTACTTC.